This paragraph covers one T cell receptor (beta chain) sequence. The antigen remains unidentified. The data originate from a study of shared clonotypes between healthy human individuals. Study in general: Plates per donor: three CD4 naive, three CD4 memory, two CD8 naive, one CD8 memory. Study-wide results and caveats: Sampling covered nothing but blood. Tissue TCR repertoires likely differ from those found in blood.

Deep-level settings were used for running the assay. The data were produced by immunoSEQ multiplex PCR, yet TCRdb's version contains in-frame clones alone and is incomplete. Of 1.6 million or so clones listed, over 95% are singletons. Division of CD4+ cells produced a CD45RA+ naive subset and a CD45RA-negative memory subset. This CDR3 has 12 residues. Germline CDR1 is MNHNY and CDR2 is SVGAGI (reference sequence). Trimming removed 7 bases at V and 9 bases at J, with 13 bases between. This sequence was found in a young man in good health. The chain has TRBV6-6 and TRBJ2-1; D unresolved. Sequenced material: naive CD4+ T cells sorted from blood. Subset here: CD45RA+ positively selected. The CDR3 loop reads CASKIGSSEQFF. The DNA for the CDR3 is TGTGCCAGCAAGATCGGTTCCAGTGAGCAGTTCTTC.